The rows below give T cell receptor beta chains drawn from one sample of a study of early T cells in non-severe SARS-CoV-2 infection. TCRdb re-called the 5' RACE reads with MiXCR, one entry per CDR3 protein. The table includes about 29,000 distinct CDR3 sequences, about 5% detected once. Sequenced sample: whole blood. Receptors originate from an adult who was a healthcare worker with PCR-confirmed SARS-CoV-2 infection or an uninfected control (not recorded which). Both conserved end residues are part of each CDR3. A D gene is named only where the DNA matches it firmly. Where a row states a size, it is once, few, many or the class of an expanded clone; other rows omit it.

V	D	J	size	CDR3	DNA
TRBV12-3/TRBV12-4	TRBD1	TRBJ2-3	many	CASNTRTGGSDTQYF	TGTGCCAGCAACACCCGGACAGGGGGCAGCGATACGCAGTATTTT
TRBV20-1	TRBD1	TRBJ1-4	-	CSAQGTRTNEKLFF	TGCAGTGCACAGGGGACGCGAACTAATGAAAAACTGTTTTTT
TRBV11-2	-	TRBJ1-2	-	CASSLNEGYTF	TGTGCCAGCAGCTTGAACGAAGGCTACACCTTC
TRBV2	TRBD1	TRBJ2-1	-	CASSEAQGYNEQFF	TGTGCCAGCAGTGAAGCACAGGGGTACAATGAGCAGTTCTTC
TRBV12-3/TRBV12-4	-	TRBJ1-1	-	CASIPGGRAEAFF	TGTGCCAGCATCCCCGGGGGTCGCGCTGAAGCTTTCTTT
TRBV12-5	TRBD1	TRBJ1-1	-	CASGLTRGQAFF	TGTGCTAGTGGTTTAACCAGGGGGCAAGCTTTCTTT
TRBV30	TRBD1	TRBJ1-2	few	CAWWTLTGGAYGYTF	TGTGCCTGGTGGACACTGACAGGGGGCGCTTATGGCTACACCTTC
TRBV28	TRBD1	TRBJ2-7	-	CASSAPGQGTYEQYF	TGTGCCAGCAGTGCCCCGGGACAGGGGACCTACGAGCAGTACTTC
TRBV28	TRBD2	TRBJ2-2	few	CASSQAGATGELFF	TGTGCCAGCAGCCAAGCGGGAGCCACCGGGGAGCTGTTTTTT
TRBV10-2	TRBD1	TRBJ1-6	-	CASSAIGTGESPLHF	TGCGCCAGCAGTGCGATTGGGACAGGGGAATCACCCCTCCACTTT
TRBV6-5	-	TRBJ2-7	-	CASSYSSSYEQYF	TGTGCCAGCAGTTACTCGAGCTCCTACGAGCAGTACTTC
TRBV15	-	TRBJ2-7	-	CATSEGPLYEQYF	TGTGCCACCAGTGAGGGTCCTTTGTACGAGCAGTACTTC
TRBV4-3	TRBD2	TRBJ2-7	many	CASSQDLAGPYEQYF	TGCGCCAGCAGCCAAGACTTAGCGGGCCCCTACGAGCAGTACTTC
TRBV6-1	-	TRBJ2-6	many	CASSEVGSGANVLTF	TGTGCCAGCAGTGAAGTAGGCTCTGGGGCCAACGTCCTGACTTTC
TRBV10-2	TRBD1	TRBJ1-1	many	CASSTRQGRYTEAFF	TGCGCCAGCAGTACCCGACAGGGACGGTACACTGAAGCTTTCTTT
TRBV6-6	-	TRBJ1-1	many	CASSQNRGPMNTEAFF	TGTGCCAGCAGCCAAAACCGGGGACCCATGAACACTGAAGCTTTCTTT
TRBV5-6	-	TRBJ1-1	many	CASSLDNTEAFF	TGTGCCAGCAGCTTGGACAACACTGAAGCTTTCTTT
TRBV6-1	TRBD1	TRBJ1-2	-	CASSFFGTGGNYGYTF	TGTGCCAGCAGTTTCTTCGGGACAGGGGGCAACTATGGCTACACCTTC
TRBV7-9	-	TRBJ1-1	many	CASSGAWTEAFF	TGTGCCAGCAGCGGGGCGTGGACTGAAGCTTTCTTT
TRBV5-6	-	TRBJ2-7	-	CASSLVSPYEQYF	TGTGCCAGCAGCTTGGTTAGTCCCTACGAGCAGTACTTC
TRBV6-1	TRBD1	TRBJ2-5	many	CASSEWTGEFETQYF	TGTGCCAGCAGTGAATGGACAGGGGAATTCGAGACCCAGTACTTC
TRBV11-2	-	TRBJ2-2	few	CASRPISNTGELFF	TGTGCCAGCAGGCCAATCTCGAACACCGGGGAGCTGTTTTTT
TRBV27	-	TRBJ2-3	few	CASSWGSNPDTQYF	TGTGCCAGCAGTTGGGGCTCGAACCCAGATACGCAGTATTTT
TRBV10-3	-	TRBJ2-1	-	CAIMEEDSYNEQFF	TGTGCCATCATGGAGGAGGACTCCTACAATGAGCAGTTCTTC
TRBV6-2/TRBV6-3	-	TRBJ2-2	-	CASSYSPLVGELFF	TGTGCCAGCAGTTACTCCCCATTGGTCGGGGAGCTGTTTTTT
TRBV30	-	TRBJ2-3	medium-sized	CAWSRGSHTDTQYF	TGTGCCTGGAGTCGAGGGAGCCACACAGATACGCAGTATTTT
TRBV20-1	-	TRBJ2-1	-	CSARGYRLDNEQFF	TGCAGTGCTAGAGGATATAGATTAGACAATGAGCAGTTCTTC
TRBV3-1	TRBD2	TRBJ2-1	-	CASSQVASGTYNEQFF	TGTGCCAGCAGCCAAGTTGCTAGCGGGACATACAATGAGCAGTTCTTC
TRBV28	-	TRBJ2-5	many	CASAGAVPQETQYF	TGTGCCAGCGCCGGGGCCGTCCCTCAAGAGACCCAGTACTTC
TRBV20-1	TRBD1	TRBJ1-1	few	CSARAHRGLDTEAFF	TGCAGTGCTCGAGCCCACAGGGGGCTGGACACTGAAGCTTTCTTT
TRBV25-1	TRBD2	TRBJ2-1	-	CASSDNPGLAVHEQFF	TGTGCCAGCAGTGATAACCCGGGACTAGCGGTCCATGAGCAGTTCTTC
TRBV6-5	-	TRBJ2-3	few	CASSYSILAGINTQYF	TGTGCCAGCAGTTACTCGATCTTGGCGGGAATTAATACGCAGTATTTT
TRBV6-5	-	TRBJ2-3	few	CASSSFGYQGTDTQYF	TGTGCCAGCAGTTCTTTCGGGTACCAGGGCACAGATACGCAGTATTTT
TRBV10-3	-	TRBJ1-2	-	CAITAGQPVINYGYTF	TGTGCCATCACCGCAGGACAGCCCGTAATTAACTATGGCTACACCTTC
TRBV27	-	TRBJ2-6	many	CASSWSGANVLTF	TGTGCCAGCAGTTGGTCTGGGGCCAACGTCCTGACTTTC
TRBV5-1	-	TRBJ2-1	few	CASSFDPRGNWEQFF	TGCGCCAGCAGCTTCGATCCGCGGGGTAATTGGGAGCAGTTCTTC
TRBV28	-	TRBJ1-6	many	CASRPGSSYNSPLHF	TGTGCCAGCAGACCAGGCAGCTCCTATAATTCACCCCTCCACTTT
TRBV7-8	-	TRBJ2-3	many	CASRLNPPLSDRTRGDTQYF	TGTGCCAGCAGGCTGAACCCTCCCCTATCAGACCGGACGCGGGGAGATACGCAGTATTTT
TRBV7-2	-	TRBJ2-1	many	CASSLGGVSYNEQFF	TGTGCCAGCAGCTTAGGAGGGGTCTCCTACAATGAGCAGTTCTTC
TRBV29-1	-	TRBJ2-6	many	CSVEVTASSGANVLTF	TGCAGCGTTGAGGTGACAGCCTCATCTGGGGCCAACGTCCTGACTTTC
TRBV29-1	-	TRBJ2-3	many	CSVEGGPSTDTQYF	TGCAGCGTTGAAGGGGGCCCGAGCACAGATACGCAGTATTTT
TRBV6-2/TRBV6-3	-	TRBJ2-1	many	CASSYWVKYNEQFF	TGTGCCAGCAGTTACTGGGTAAAGTACAATGAGCAGTTCTTC
TRBV5-1	TRBD2	TRBJ2-1	-	CASSRGLAFEQFF	TGCGCCAGCAGCAGGGGACTAGCTTTTGAGCAGTTCTTC
TRBV12-3/TRBV12-4	-	TRBJ1-1	many	CASTGLPNTEAFF	TGTGCCAGCACAGGACTGCCGAACACTGAAGCTTTCTTT
TRBV19	-	TRBJ1-1	many	CASSPAGTEAFF	TGTGCCAGTAGTCCAGCCGGAACTGAAGCTTTCTTT
TRBV6-2/TRBV6-3	TRBD2	TRBJ2-5	-	CASIGSTSGRETQYF	TGTGCCAGCATCGGATCCACTAGCGGCCGGGAGACCCAGTACTTC
TRBV28	TRBD2	TRBJ2-1	many	CASSLSWREAHEQFF	TGTGCCAGCAGTTTGTCTTGGCGGGAGGCCCATGAGCAGTTCTTC
TRBV12-3/TRBV12-4	-	TRBJ1-4	few	CASSLRSTNEKLFF	TGTGCCAGCAGTCTGCGCTCAACTAATGAAAAACTGTTTTTT
TRBV29-1	-	TRBJ1-1	many	CSALPYRNTEAFF	TGCAGCGCCCTACCCTATAGGAACACTGAAGCTTTCTTT
TRBV24-1	-	TRBJ1-1	many	CATSDSRRTEAFF	TGTGCCACCAGTGATTCGAGACGGACTGAAGCTTTCTTT
TRBV20-1	TRBD2	TRBJ2-1	many	CSARETSGIGNEQFF	TGCAGTGCTAGAGAAACTAGCGGGATTGGGAATGAGCAGTTCTTC
TRBV6-2/TRBV6-3	-	TRBJ2-2	-	CASSSDTPNTGELFF	TGTGCCAGCAGTTCGGACACCCCGAACACCGGGGAGCTGTTTTTT
TRBV27	TRBD2	TRBJ2-6	few	CASSLAGAGANVLTF	TGTGCCAGCAGTTTAGCGGGGGCTGGGGCCAACGTCCTGACTTTC
TRBV18	-	TRBJ2-3	-	CASSPSLIGTDTQYF	TGTGCCAGCTCACCATCGCTAATAGGCACAGATACGCAGTATTTT
TRBV30	-	TRBJ2-7	many	CAWDKRGAYEQYF	TGTGCCTGGGATAAACGAGGGGCCTACGAGCAGTACTTC
TRBV7-2	TRBD1	TRBJ2-7	few	CASSLPGQGAYEQYF	TGTGCCAGCAGCCTACCGGGACAGGGGGCTTACGAGCAGTACTTC
TRBV6-2/TRBV6-3	-	TRBJ2-7	many	CASSLQGSEYEQYF	TGTGCCAGCAGTCTTCAGGGGAGTGAATACGAGCAGTACTTC